Following are 25 T cell receptor beta chains from one sample sequenced in a study of cytomegalovirus exposure and HLA in healthy donors. Repertoires were generated with immunoSEQ multiplex PCR, while TCRdb's copy carries only in-frame clones and drops some. The sample has under 100,000 clones; approximately 96% are singletons. Material for sequencing was PBMCs. The receptors were gathered from a man between 18 and 35 years old in good health and CMV-seronegative.

The V and J genes are TRBV5-4 and TRBJ1-2; D gene ambiguous. CDR1 and CDR2 (germline): SGHNT, YYREEE (reference sequence). V was trimmed by 5 bases and J by 1 base, leaving 9 bases between them. This CDR3 has 13 residues. CDR3 protein: CASRLDFNYGYTF. The CDR3 region has the DNA TGTGCCAGCAGACTGGACTTTAACTATGGCTACACCTTC.

In DNA, the CDR3 is TGTGCCAGCAGTGTTGCGGGAGATGGCACCGGGGAGCTGTTTTTT. This translates into CASSVAGDGTGELFF. The chain has TRBV6-4 and TRBJ2-2; 7 bases align to TRBD2. The V gene's germline CDR1 is MRHNA and CDR2 SNTAGT. J was trimmed by 4 bases and V by 4 bases; bases with no gene match: 6. The CDR3 runs to 15 residues.

This clone was detected only once. The chain joins TRBV6-1 to TRBJ2-1; a possible D gene is TRBD2 (5 bases). V was shortened by 4 bases and J by 1 base, with 11 bases between the two germline ends. The CDR3 consists of 15 residues. Germline V lookup: CDR1 MNHNS, CDR2 SASEGT. The DNA of the CDR3 is TGTGCCAGCAGTGCCCAACGGGGTTCCTACAATGAGCAGTTCTTC. This codes for CASSAQRGSYNEQFF.

J is TRBJ1-5 and V is TRBV27; 7 bases agree with TRBD1. The CDR3 sequence is 14 residues long. V shed 3 bases and J 4 bases; nucleotides not matched to a gene: 3. Germline CDR1 reads MNHEY; CDR2 reads SMNVEV (reference sequence). CDR3 sequence (DNA): TGTGCCAGCAGTTTGCCAGGGGGTAATCAGCCCCAGCATTTT. Encoded protein: CASSLPGGNQPQHF.

The gene calls are TRBV4-1 and TRBJ1-1; the D gene is possibly TRBD1 (6 bases). The V gene lost 4 bases and the J gene lost 7 bases, with 13 bases spanning the gap. This CDR3 comprises 13 residues. CDR1 and CDR2 (germline): MGHRA, YSYEKL. The CDR3 sequence is CASSPQGIGEAFF. The CDR3 nucleotides read TGCGCCAGCAGCCCCCAGGGGATAGGTGAAGCTTTCTTT.

This clone appeared a single time. The DNA for the CDR3 is TGTGCCAGCAGTGAACCCACAAACAGGGGGTCTATGGCGGGAAACACCATATATTTT. It encodes CASSEPTNRGSMAGNTIYF. The chain couples TRBV2 to TRBJ1-3, with 8 bases matching TRBD1. Germline loops: CDR1 SNHLY, CDR2 FYNNEI. CDR3 length: 19 amino acids. The J segment lost 4 bases and the V segment lost 2 bases, leaving 16 bases of the junction unmatched.

The chain employs TRBV5-1 and TRBJ1-1, with 8 bases aligning to TRBD1. V was clipped by 4 bases and J by 6 bases; unmatched bases: 14. Germline loops: CDR1 SGHRS, CDR2 YFSETQ. The CDR3 loop spans 16 amino acids. CDR3 sequence (DNA): TGCGCCAGCAGCCCACGACAGGGGAGTGTCGTCCCTGAAGCTTTCTTT. Translating gives CASSPRQGSVVPEAFF. Full variable domain (remainder filled in from reference TRBV5-1 and TRBJ1-1): KAGVTQTPRYLIKTRGQQVTLSCSPISGHRSVSWYQQTPGQGLQFLFEYFSETQRNKGNFPGRFSGRQFSNSRSEMNVSTLELGDSALYLCASSPRQGSVVPEAFFGQGTRLTVV.

The chain carries TRBV6-1 and TRBJ2-7; tentative D call: TRBD1 (6 bases). Germline CDR1 is MNHNS and CDR2 is SASEGT. The CDR3 totals 12 residues. V shed 6 bases and J shed 2 bases, with 8 bases lying between them. The CDR3 coding sequence is TGTGCCAGCAGAGGACAGACCTACGAGCAGTACGTC. It yields the protein CASRGQTYEQYV.

The genes are TRBV5-1 and TRBJ2-7; unclear D gene. This CDR3 has 12 residues. The V end was cut by 0 bases, the J end by 6 bases, with 7 bases between. Germline CDR1 SGHRS, CDR2 YFSETQ. The CDR3 sequence is CASSLATSEQYF. In DNA form, the CDR3 reads TGCGCCAGCAGCTTGGCGACTTCCGAGCAGTACTTC. Looking up the rest from reference TRBV5-1 and TRBJ2-7 gives the full variable domain: KAGVTQTPRYLIKTRGQQVTLSCSPISGHRSVSWYQQTPGQGLQFLFEYFSETQRNKGNFPGRFSGRQFSNSRSEMNVSTLELGDSALYLCASSLATSEQYFGPGTRLTVT.

This chain connects TRBV4-1 to TRBJ1-1; D gene uncertain. Germline CDR1 is MGHRA and CDR2 is YSYEKL. Trimming removed 4 bases at V and 2 bases at J, with 14 bases between. The CDR3 is 15 amino acids. CDR3 sequence: CASSPLSTRNTEAFF. CDR3 sequence (DNA): TGCGCCAGCAGCCCTCTCTCCACACGCAACACTGAAGCTTTCTTT.

The chain couples TRBV6-1 to TRBJ2-7; 11 nucleotides line up with TRBD2. V was clipped by 1 base and J by 6 bases; unmatched bases: 11. Germline CDR1 reads MNHNS; CDR2 reads SASEGT. This CDR3 comprises 17 residues. CDR3 coding DNA: TGTGCCAGCAGTGAAGGTAGCGGGAGGGCTAGCAAATTCGAGCAGTACTTC. Translating gives CASSEGSGRASKFEQYF.

This chain uses TRBV7-9 with TRBJ1-2; 12 nucleotides agree with TRBD1. From germline, CDR1 is SEHNR and CDR2 FQNEAQ (reference sequence). Trimming at V came to 2 bases and at J to 7 bases, leaving 5 bases not matched to a gene. This CDR3 spans 15 amino acids. CDR3 sequence: CASSLTGTGGFGYTF. DNA for the CDR3: TGTGCCAGCAGCTTAACGGGGACAGGGGGCTTTGGCTACACCTTC.

This chain uses TRBV28 with TRBJ2-1; D is uncertain. The germline CDR1 and CDR2 sequences are MDHEN and SYDVKM. The CDR3 loop spans 11 amino acids. The V gene lost 7 bases and the J gene lost 7 bases, with 8 bases spanning the gap. The CDR3 reads CASNEVNEQFF. Here the CDR3 DNA reads TGTGCCAGCAACGAGGTGAATGAGCAGTTCTTC.

The rearrangement links TRBV6-1 to TRBJ2-1; 7 nucleotides align to TRBD1. In germline, CDR1 is MNHNS, CDR2 SASEGT. This CDR3 is 16 amino acids long. V lost 4 bases, J lost 2 bases, and 8 bases stayed unmatched. The DNA for the CDR3 is TGTGCCAGCAGTGGACCCGGGACAGTAGCCTACAATGAGCAGTTCTTC. It translates to CASSGPGTVAYNEQFF.

The chain employs TRBV9 and TRBJ1-2, with D tentatively TRBD1 (6 bases). V lost 0 bases and J 5 bases, leaving 11 bases between the germline ends. The CDR3 runs to 14 residues. Germline CDR1 and CDR2: SGDLS and YYNGEE. Written as DNA, the CDR3 is TGTGCCAGCAGCGTAGGTGCAGGGGAATATGGCTACACCTTC. Encoded protein: CASSVGAGEYGYTF. Variable domain in full (rest from reference TRBV9 and TRBJ1-2): DSGVTQTPKHLITATGQRVTLRCSPRSGDLSVYWYQQSLDQGLQFLIQYYNGEERAKGNILERFSAQQFPDLHSELNLSSLELGDSALYFCASSVGAGEYGYTFGSGTRLTVV.

The CDR3 loop reads CASRTPGETQETQYF. CDR3 DNA: TGTGCCAGCCGAACTCCCGGAGAGACCCAAGAGACCCAGTACTTC. The gene calls are TRBV12-1 and TRBJ2-5; the table's D gene call, TRBD2, was not cross checked with the DNA. TRBV12-1 is shown as a pseudogene. The CDR3 is 15 residues long.

The rearrangement links TRBV7-6 to TRBJ1-1; D is unresolved. Germline V gives CDR1 SGHVS, CDR2 FNYEAQ. The CDR3 has 12 amino acids. V was cut by 8 bases and J by 0 bases, with 7 bases left in between. The CDR3 DNA sequence: TGTGCCAGCCGAAGCATGAACACTGAAGCTTTCTTT. Its translation: CASRSMNTEAFF.

The chain is built from TRBV11-2 and TRBJ2-3; a weak D match, TRBD1 (5 bases). V shed 5 bases and J shed 6 bases, with 18 bases lying between them. The CDR3 is 15 residues long. Looked up from germline, CDR1 is SGHAT and CDR2 is FQNNGV. The CDR3 DNA reads as TGTGCCAGCAGCACGCGAAGGGGTGGGTTGGATACGCAGTATTTT. Translating gives CASSTRRGGLDTQYF. Supplemented by reference TRBV11-2 and TRBJ2-3, the full variable domain reads EAGVAQSPRYKIIEKRQSVAFWCNPISGHATLYWYQQILGQGPKLLIQFQNNGVVDDSQLPKDRFSAERLKGVDSTLKIQPAKLEDSAVYLCASSTRRGGLDTQYFGPGTRLTVL.

The rearrangement uses TRBV30 and TRBJ2-3; 10 nucleotides align to TRBD2. Germline V lookup: CDR1 GTSNPN, CDR2 SVGIG (reference sequence). V lost 2 bases to trimming and J lost 5 bases; unmatched junction nucleotides: 10. The CDR3 covers 16 residues. CDR3 residues: CAWSPGLAGVGDTQYF. CDR3 nucleotides: TGTGCCTGGAGTCCTGGGCTAGCGGGAGTGGGAGATACGCAGTATTTT.

V and J are TRBV29-1 and TRBJ1-1; no clear D gene. This CDR3 spans 13 amino acids. With 7 bases removed from V and 0 bases from J, the gap between germline ends came to 12 bases. Looked up from germline, CDR1 is SQVTM and CDR2 is ANQGSEA. In DNA form, the CDR3 reads TGCAGCGGATACCAGGATATGAACACTGAAGCTTTCTTT. Translated, it gives CSGYQDMNTEAFF.

This rearrangement joins TRBV9 to TRBJ1-1, with no clear D. The CDR3 is made up of 15 amino acids. Deletions cut 3 bases from V and 0 bases from J, with 12 bases between. In germline, CDR1 is SGDLS, CDR2 YYNGEE. CDR3 amino acids: CASSEALDLNTEAFF. In nucleotides, the CDR3 is TGTGCCAGCAGCGAGGCCCTAGATCTGAACACTGAAGCTTTCTTT.

The rearrangement uses TRBV9 and TRBJ2-1, with TRBD2 matching 14 bases. V gave up 3 bases and J gave up 0 bases; unmatched junction bases: 17. CDR3 length: 22 amino acids. In germline, CDR1 is SGDLS, CDR2 YYNGEE. The CDR3 sequence: CASSASGLAGVPIPSSYNEQFF. CDR3 DNA sequence: TGTGCCAGCAGCGCCTCGGGACTAGCGGGAGTGCCGATACCTAGCTCCTACAATGAGCAGTTCTTC.

CDR3 in amino acids: CASSMGGSGMPQHF. The CDR3 bases are TGTGCCAGCAGCATGGGTGGCTCCGGGATGCCCCAGCATTTT. V and J are TRBV11-3 and TRBJ1-5; D call uncertain. The CDR3 is 14 residues long. The germline V and J ends were trimmed by 5 bases and 9 bases, with 17 bases remaining between them. The germline CDR1 and CDR2 sequences are SGHNT and YENEEA. The full variable domain, rest sourced from reference TRBV11-3 and TRBJ1-5, is EAGVVQSPRYKIIEKKQPVAFWCNPISGHNTLYWYLQNLGQGPELLIRYENEEAVDDSQLPKDRFSAERLKGVDSTLKIQPAELGDSAVYLCASSMGGSGMPQHFGDGTRLSIL.

The CDR3 region is CASSLVRSSVPTQYF. The CDR3, as DNA: TGTGCCAGCAGCTTGGTTAGGTCTAGCGTGCCCACGCAGTATTTT. This sequence joins TRBV5-6 and TRBJ2-3; perhaps TRBD2 as D (6 bases). CDR1 and CDR2 from the germline V gene are SGHDT and YYEEEE. The CDR3 covers 15 residues. V lost 0 bases, J lost 9 bases, and 17 bases lay in between.

The rearrangement links TRBV4-1 to TRBJ2-1; TRBD2 is a possible D gene (6 bases). V lost 2 bases and J lost 4, with 12 bases in between. CDR3 length: 15 residues. Germline values: CDR1 MGHRA, CDR2 YSYEKL. CDR3: CASSQLGLQYNEQFF. In DNA form, the CDR3 reads TGCGCCAGCAGCCAACTGGGACTCCAATACAATGAGCAGTTCTTC.